This T cell receptor beta chain originates from a study of cytotoxic CD8 clonotypes in ibrutinib-treated CLL. General observations from the study: Clonality climbed at ibrutinib response, then dropped toward baseline at progression.

Remarks on this clone: No antigen is known for it.

Germline loops: CDR1 GTSNPN, CDR2 SVGIG (reference sequence). V lost 5 bases and J 2 bases, leaving 12 bases between the germline ends. The length of the CDR3 is 13 residues. Measured with immunoSEQ multiplex PCR; TCRdb has only the in-frame clones, and not every one. This sample has 100,000 to 150,000 clones, with approximately 85% found just once. The chain couples TRBV30 to TRBJ2-5, with a weak D call TRBD2 (6 bases). Here the sequenced sample was PBMCs, taken after 24 months of ibrutinib treatment. The TCR sequence derives from a human donor with chronic lymphocytic leukemia. As DNA, the CDR3 is TGTGCCTGGTCAAAGGGACTTCAAGAGACCCAGTACTTC. Amino acids: CAWSKGLQETQYF.